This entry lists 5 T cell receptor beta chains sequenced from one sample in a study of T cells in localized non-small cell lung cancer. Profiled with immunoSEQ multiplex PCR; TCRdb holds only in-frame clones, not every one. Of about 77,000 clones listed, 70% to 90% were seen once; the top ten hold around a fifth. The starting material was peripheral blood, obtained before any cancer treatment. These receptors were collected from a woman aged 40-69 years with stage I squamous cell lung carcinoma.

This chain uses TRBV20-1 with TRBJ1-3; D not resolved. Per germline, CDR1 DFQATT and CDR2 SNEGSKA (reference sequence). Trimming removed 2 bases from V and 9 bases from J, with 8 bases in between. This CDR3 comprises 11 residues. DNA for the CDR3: TGCAGTGCTAGATCCCGGTCCACCATATATTTT. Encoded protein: CSARSRSTIYF.

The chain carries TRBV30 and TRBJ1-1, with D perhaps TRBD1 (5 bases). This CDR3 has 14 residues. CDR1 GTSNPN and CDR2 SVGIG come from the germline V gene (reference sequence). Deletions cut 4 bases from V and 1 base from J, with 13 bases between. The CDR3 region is CAWTQRDRNTEAFF. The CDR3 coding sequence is TGTGCCTGGACCCAGAGGGACCGGAACACTGAAGCTTTCTTT.

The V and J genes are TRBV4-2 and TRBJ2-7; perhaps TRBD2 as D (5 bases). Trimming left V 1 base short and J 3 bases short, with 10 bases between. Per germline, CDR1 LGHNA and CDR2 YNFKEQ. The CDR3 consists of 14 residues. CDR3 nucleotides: TGTGCCAGCAGCCAAGGGGAGCAGAACTACGAGCAGTACTTC. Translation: CASSQGEQNYEQYF.

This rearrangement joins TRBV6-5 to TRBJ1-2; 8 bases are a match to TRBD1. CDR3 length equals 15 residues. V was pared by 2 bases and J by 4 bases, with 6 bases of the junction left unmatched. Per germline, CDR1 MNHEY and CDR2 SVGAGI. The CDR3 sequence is CASSYPRQGPYGYTF. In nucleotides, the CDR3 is TGTGCCAGCAGTTACCCAAGACAGGGGCCCTATGGCTACACCTTC.

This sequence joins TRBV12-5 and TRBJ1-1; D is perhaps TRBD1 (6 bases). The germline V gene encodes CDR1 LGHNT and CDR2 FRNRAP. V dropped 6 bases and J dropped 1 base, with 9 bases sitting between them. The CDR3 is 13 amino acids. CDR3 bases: TGTGCTAGTGGCTACAGGGAGAACACTGAAGCTTTCTTT. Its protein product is CASGYRENTEAFF.